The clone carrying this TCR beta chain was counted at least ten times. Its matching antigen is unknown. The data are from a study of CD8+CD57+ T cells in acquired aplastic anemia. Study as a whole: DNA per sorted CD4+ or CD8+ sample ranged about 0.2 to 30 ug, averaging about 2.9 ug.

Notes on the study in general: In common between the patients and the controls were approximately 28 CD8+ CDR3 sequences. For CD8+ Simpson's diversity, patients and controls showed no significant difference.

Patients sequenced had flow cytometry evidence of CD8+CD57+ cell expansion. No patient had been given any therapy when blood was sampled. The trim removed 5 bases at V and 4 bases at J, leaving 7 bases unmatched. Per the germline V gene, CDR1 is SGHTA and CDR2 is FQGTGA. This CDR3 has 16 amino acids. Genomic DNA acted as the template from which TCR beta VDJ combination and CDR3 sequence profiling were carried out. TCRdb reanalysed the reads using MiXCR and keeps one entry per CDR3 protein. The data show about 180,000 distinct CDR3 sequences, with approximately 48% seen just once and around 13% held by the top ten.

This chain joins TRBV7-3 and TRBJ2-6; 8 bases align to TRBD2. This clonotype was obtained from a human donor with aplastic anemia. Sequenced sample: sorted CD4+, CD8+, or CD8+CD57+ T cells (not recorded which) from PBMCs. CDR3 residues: CASSPQRGSGANVLTF. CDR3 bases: TGTGCCAGCAGCCCGCAGCGGGGGTCAGGGGCCAACGTCCTGACTTTC.